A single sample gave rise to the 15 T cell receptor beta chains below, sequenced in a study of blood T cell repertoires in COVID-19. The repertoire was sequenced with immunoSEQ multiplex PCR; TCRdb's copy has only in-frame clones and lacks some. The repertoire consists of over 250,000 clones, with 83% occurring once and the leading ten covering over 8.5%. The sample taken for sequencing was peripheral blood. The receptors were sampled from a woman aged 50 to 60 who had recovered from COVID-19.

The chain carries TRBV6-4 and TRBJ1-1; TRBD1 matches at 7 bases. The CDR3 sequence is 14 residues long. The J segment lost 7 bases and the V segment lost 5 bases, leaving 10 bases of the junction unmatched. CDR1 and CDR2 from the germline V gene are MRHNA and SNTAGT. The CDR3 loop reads CASSQYFRQGEAFF. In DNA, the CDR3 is TGTGCCAGCAGTCAATATTTTCGACAGGGTGAAGCTTTCTTT.

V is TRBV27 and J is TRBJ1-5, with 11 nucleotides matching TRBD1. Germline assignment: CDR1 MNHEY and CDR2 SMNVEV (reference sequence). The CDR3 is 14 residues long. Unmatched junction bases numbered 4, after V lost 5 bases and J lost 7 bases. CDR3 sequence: CASSVGQGDQPQHF. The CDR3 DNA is TGTGCCAGCAGTGTGGGACAGGGGGACCAGCCCCAGCATTTT.

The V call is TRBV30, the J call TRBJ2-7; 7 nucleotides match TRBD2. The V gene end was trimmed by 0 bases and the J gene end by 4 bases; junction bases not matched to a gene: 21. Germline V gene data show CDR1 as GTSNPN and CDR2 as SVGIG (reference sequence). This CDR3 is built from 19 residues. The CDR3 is CAWSVPLRPTGREYYEQYF. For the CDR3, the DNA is TGTGCCTGGAGTGTCCCCCTTAGGCCGACCGGGCGGGAGTATTACGAGCAGTACTTC.

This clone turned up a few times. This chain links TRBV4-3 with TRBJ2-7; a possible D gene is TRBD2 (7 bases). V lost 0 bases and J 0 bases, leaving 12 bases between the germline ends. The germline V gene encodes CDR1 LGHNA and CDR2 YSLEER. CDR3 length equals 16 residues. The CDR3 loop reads CASSQDAGAYSYEQYF. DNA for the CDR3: TGCGCCAGCAGCCAAGACGCGGGGGCATACTCCTACGAGCAGTACTTC.

The CDR3, as DNA: TGTGCCAGCGGTATAGGGGGAAATAATGAAAAACTGTTTTTT. Protein product: CASGIGGNNEKLFF. V and J are TRBV2 and TRBJ1-4, with D tentatively TRBD1 (6 bases). Germline assignment: CDR1 SNHLY and CDR2 FYNNEI. The ends were cut back, 8 bases at V and 4 bases at J, with 14 bases in the middle. This CDR3 has 14 residues.

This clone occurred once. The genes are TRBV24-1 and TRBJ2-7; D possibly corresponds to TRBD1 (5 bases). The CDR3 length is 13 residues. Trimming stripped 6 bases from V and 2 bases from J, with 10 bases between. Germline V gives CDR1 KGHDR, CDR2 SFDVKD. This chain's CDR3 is CATSPPDTYEQYF. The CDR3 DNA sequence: TGTGCCACCAGTCCTCCGGACACCTACGAGCAGTACTTC.

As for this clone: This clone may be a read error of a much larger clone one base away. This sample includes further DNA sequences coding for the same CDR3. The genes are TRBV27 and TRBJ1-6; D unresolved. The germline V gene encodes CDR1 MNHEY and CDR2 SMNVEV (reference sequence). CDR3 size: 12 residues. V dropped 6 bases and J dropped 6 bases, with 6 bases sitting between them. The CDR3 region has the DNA TGTGCCAGCAGCCCAATTAATTCACCCCTCCACTTT. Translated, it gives CASSPINSPLHF.

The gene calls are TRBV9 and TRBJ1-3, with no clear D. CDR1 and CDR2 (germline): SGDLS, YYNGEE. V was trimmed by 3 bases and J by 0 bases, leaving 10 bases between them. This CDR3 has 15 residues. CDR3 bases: TGTGCCAGCAGCGCGACGGGAGGCTCTGGAAACACCATATATTTT. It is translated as CASSATGGSGNTIYF. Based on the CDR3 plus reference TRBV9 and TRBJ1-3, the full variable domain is DSGVTQTPKHLITATGQRVTLRCSPRSGDLSVYWYQQSLDQGLQFLIQYYNGEERAKGNILERFSAQQFPDLHSELNLSSLELGDSALYFCASSATGGSGNTIYFGEGSWLTVV.

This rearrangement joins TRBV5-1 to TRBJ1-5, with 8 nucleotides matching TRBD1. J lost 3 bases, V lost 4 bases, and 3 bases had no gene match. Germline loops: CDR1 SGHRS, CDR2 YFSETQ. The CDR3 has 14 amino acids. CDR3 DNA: TGCGCCAGCAGCGAGACAGGGGTCAATCAGCCCCAGCATTTT. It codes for CASSETGVNQPQHF.

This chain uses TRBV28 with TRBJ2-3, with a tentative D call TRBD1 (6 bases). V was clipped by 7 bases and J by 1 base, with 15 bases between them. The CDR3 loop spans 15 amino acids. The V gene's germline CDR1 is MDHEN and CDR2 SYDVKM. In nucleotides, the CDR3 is TGTGCCAGCAACCAGGCAGGGGTGGGCACAGATACGCAGTATTTT. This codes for CASNQAGVGTDTQYF.

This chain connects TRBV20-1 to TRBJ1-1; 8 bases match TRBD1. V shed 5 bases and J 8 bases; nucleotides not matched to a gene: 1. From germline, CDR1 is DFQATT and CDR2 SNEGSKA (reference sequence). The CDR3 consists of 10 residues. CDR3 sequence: CSARDREAFF. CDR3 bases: TGCAGTGCTCGGGACAGGGAAGCTTTCTTT.

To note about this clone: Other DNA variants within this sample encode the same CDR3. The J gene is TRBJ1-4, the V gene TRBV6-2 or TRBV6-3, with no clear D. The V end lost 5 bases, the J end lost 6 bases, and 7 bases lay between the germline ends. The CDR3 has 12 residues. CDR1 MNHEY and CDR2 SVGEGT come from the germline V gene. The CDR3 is CASSPADEKLFF. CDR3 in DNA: TGTGCCAGCAGTCCGGCGGATGAAAAACTGTTTTTT.

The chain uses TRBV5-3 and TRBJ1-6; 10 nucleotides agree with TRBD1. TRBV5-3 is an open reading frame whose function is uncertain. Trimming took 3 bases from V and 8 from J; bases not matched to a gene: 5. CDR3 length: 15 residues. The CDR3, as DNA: TGTGCCAGAAGCTCCCGGGACAGGGGAGATTCACCCCTCCACTTT. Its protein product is CARSSRDRGDSPLHF.

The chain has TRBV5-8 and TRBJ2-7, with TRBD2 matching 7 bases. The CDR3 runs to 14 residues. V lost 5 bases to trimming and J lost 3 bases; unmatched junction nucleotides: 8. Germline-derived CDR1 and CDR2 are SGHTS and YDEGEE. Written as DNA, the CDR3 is TGTGCCAGCAGGTCCGGGACTACCCTCTACGAGCAGTACTTC. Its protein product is CASRSGTTLYEQYF.

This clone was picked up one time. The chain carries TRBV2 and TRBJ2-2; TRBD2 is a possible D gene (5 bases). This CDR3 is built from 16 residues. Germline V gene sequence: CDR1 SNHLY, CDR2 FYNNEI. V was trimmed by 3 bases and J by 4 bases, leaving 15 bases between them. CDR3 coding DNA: TGTGCCAGCAGTGAGGAGGACCCTTCGGTCACCGGGGAGCTGTTTTTT. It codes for CASSEEDPSVTGELFF.